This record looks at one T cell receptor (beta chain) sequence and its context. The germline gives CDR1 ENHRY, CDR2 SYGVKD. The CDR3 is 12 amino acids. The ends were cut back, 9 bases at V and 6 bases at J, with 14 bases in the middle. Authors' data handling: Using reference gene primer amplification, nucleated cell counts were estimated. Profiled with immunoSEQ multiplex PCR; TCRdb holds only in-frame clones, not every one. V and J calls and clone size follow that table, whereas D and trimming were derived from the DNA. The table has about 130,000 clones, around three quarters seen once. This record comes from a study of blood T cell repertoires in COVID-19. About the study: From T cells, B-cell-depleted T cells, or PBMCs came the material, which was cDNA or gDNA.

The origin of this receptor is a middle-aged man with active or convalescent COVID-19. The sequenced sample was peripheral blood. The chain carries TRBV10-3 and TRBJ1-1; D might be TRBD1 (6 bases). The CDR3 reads CAIRGTGAEAFF. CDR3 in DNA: TGTGCCATAAGGGGGACGGGCGCTGAAGCTTTCTTT.